This T cell receptor beta chain was identified during a study of blood T cell repertoires in COVID-19 (dated by TCRdb to between 2020 and 2021). Concerning the study at large: The collaborator samples originated in the United States, Italy and Spain and spanned the acute and convalescent phases of COVID-19. The prospective study material was composed of cDNA or gDNA derived from T cells, B-cell-depleted T cells, or PBMCs. Deeply sampled blood TCRbeta repertoires from subjects exposed to, actively infected with, or recovered from COVID-19 were included in the dataset. The repertoires were made available in a free public database intended to serve as a resource for research on the immune response to SARS-CoV-2. Samples were obtained from the ongoing ImmuneRACE study (first 160 participants) and from 950 to 1,500 subjects provided by 6 global collaborators. A de-identified subject ID, COVID-19 status, age in years and sex were almost always included in the sample metadata. Where available, HLA class I and class II types were taken from metadata supplied by the sample provider and were not determined by assay-based typing. The full study reports these points: Clinical and demographic metadata were provided uncurated, with the amount varying by source and participant.

A remark on this clone: This receptor's antigen is unknown. Base qualities were left out, and no much larger clone turns up one base away.

Collaborating institutions collected whole blood in K2EDTA tubes following their own protocols. For TCRbeta analysis, collaborators shipped samples as frozen whole blood, isolated PBMCs, or DNA extracted from either of those sample types. Including the terminal cysteine and phenylalanine, the CDR3 comprises 18 residues. The sequence is cut down to CDR3 DNA, 54 bases in frame from base 1. Per the germline V gene (reference sequence), LGHDT is the CDR1 and YNNKEL is the CDR2. V and J are trimmed by 0 bases and 7 bases, and the gene matches miss 14 bases of the junction. TCRbeta CDR3 regions were amplified from genomic DNA using the immunoSEQ Assay, a bias-controlled multiplex PCR. In the paper's pipeline: Within the assay, amplification of reference gene primers was used to estimate how many nucleated cells each sample contained. To quantify the absolute abundance of each unique TCRbeta CDR3 rearrangement, sequence reads were collapsed and filtered. For each sample, productive Simpson clonality was calculated as the square root of Simpson's diversity index across productive rearrangements. TCRdb retrieved this table from immuneACCESS and kept in-frame rearrangements only. Not all clones are present; in checked studies, unresolved V genes account for under half, and no reason is known for the remainder. D and trimming come from the DNA, and the V and J calls and clone size come from that table. Here the sample has some 150,000 clones; about 86% occur a single time. The ten largest clones capture 3% to 4% of the sample.

The chain uses TRBV3-1 (or the pseudogene TRBV3-2) and TRBJ2-1; 8 junctional bases match TRBD1. The TCR sequence derives from a man in his sixties or seventies with acute or convalescent COVID-19. The sample consisted of peripheral blood. The nucleotide sequence is given as TGTGCCAGCAGCCAAGACGAACAGGACAGGGATAGTGGAAATGAGCAGTTCTTC. It is translated as CASSQDEQDRDSGNEQFF.